Shown below are 2 T cell receptor beta chains from a single sample sequenced in a study of response to subunit inactivated influenza vaccine. TCRdb called the RT-PCR reads again in MiXCR, with one record for every CDR3 protein. The sample yields roughly 700,000 distinct CDR3 sequences, about a sixth seen once. Source: PBMCs from blood, taken about 11 days after vaccination. The receptor source for this set is a man between 45 and 60 years old who received an inactivated influenza vaccine.

This clonotype has a handful of counts. The chain recombines TRBV29-1 with TRBJ1-4; unclear D gene. Trimming stripped 3 bases from V and 7 bases from J, with 15 bases between. This CDR3 is 14 amino acids long. From germline, CDR1 is SQVTM and CDR2 ANQGSEA. The CDR3 coding sequence is TGCAGCGTTGAGACACCTAACGGCGGTGAAAAACTGTTTTTT. Translated: CSVETPNGGEKLFF.

V gene TRBV5-1 combines with J gene TRBJ2-2; D possibly uses TRBD1 or TRBD2 (7 bases each). This CDR3 comprises 17 residues. V lost 5 bases to trimming and J lost 0 bases, with 17 bases between them. Looked up from germline, CDR1 is SGHRS and CDR2 is YFSETQ. Here the CDR3 DNA reads TGCGCCAGCAGGTATAGACAGGGAGGGACGAACACCGGGGAGCTGTTTTTT. The encoded protein is CASRYRQGGTNTGELFF.